This T cell receptor beta chain was sequenced for a study of blood T cell repertoires in COVID-19. Germline loops: CDR1 MNHEY, CDR2 SVGAGI. Trimming left V 5 bases short and J 5 bases short, with 7 bases between. The CDR3 is 13 amino acids. Generated by immunoSEQ multiplex PCR, the TCRdb table keeps only in-frame clones and is missing some. The table includes about half a million clones, roughly 88% detected once. Sequences were obtained from peripheral blood. The V and J genes are TRBV6-5 and TRBJ2-6; no reliable D call. This TCR was sampled from a human donor in a cohort sampled during active COVID-19. This CDR3 reads CASSTPRANVLTF. DNA of the CDR3: TGTGCCAGCAGTACGCCTAGGGCCAACGTCCTGACTTTC.